A selection of T cell receptor beta chains follows, all from one sample in a study of blood T cell repertoires in COVID-19. Repertoires were generated with immunoSEQ multiplex PCR, while TCRdb's copy carries only in-frame clones and drops some. The sample carries 100,000 to 150,000 clones, 80% to 90% recorded once. The sequenced sample was peripheral blood. These receptors were taken from a man at least 80 years old with active or convalescent COVID-19. Each CDR3 is given with its conserved first and last residue. The D gene is left open where the match is weak. Clone size appears in some rows only: once, few, many, or a class for an expanded clone.

j_call,clone_size,d_call,v_call,cdr3_nt,cdr3_aa
TRBJ1-1,-,TRBD1,TRBV28,TGTGCCAGCAGGACAGGGGGCACTGAAGCTTTCTTT,CASRTGGTEAFF
TRBJ2-3,-,-,TRBV7-2,TGTGCCAGCAGCTTAGAGGGGACTCCCTATACGCAGTATTTT,CASSLEGTPYTQYF
TRBJ1-5,-,-,TRBV28,TGTGCCAGCTCTAGAGCTACCAATCAGCCCCAGCATTTT,CASSRATNQPQHF
TRBJ2-1,-,TRBD2,TRBV28,TGTGCCAGCAGCCGGGGACTAGCGGGGGATCTCTACAATGAGCAGTTCTTC,CASSRGLAGDLYNEQFF
TRBJ1-2,-,-,TRBV6-2/TRBV6-3,TGTGCCAGCAGCACTGACGCGGGGGCTTATGGCTACACCTTC,CASSTDAGAYGYTF
TRBJ1-4,-,TRBD1,TRBV2,TGTGCCAGCAGGGGTCCCGGGACAGGGTTAGGTGAAAAACTGTTTTTT,CASRGPGTGLGEKLFF
TRBJ1-3,-,TRBD1,TRBV20-1,TGCAGTGCTAGTGTGGGACAGAGGGTTACTGGAAACACCATATATTTT,CSASVGQRVTGNTIYF
TRBJ2-3,-,TRBD2,TRBV6-5,TGTGCCAGCAGCCCCGGGGGGGCCTCAGATACGCAGTATTTT,CASSPGGASDTQYF
TRBJ1-2,-,TRBD1,TRBV5-6,TGTGCCAGCAGCTTTGGACAGGGCGCTGGCTACACCTTC,CASSFGQGAGYTF
TRBJ2-3,-,TRBD2,TRBV9,TGTGCCAGCAGCGGGCTAGCGGGGTGGGATACGCAGTATTTT,CASSGLAGWDTQYF
TRBJ2-1,-,TRBD1,TRBV27,TGTGCCAGCAGTCTCCAAATAACAGGGGGGAATGAGCAGTTCTTC,CASSLQITGGNEQFF
TRBJ2-7,-,-,TRBV11-1,TGTGCCAGCAGCCCTTGGACAGAAAACCCCTACGAGCAGTACTTC,CASSPWTENPYEQYF
TRBJ2-2,-,TRBD1,TRBV19,TGTGCCAGTATTCGGACAGGGGTCACCGGGGAGCTGTTTTTT,CASIRTGVTGELFF
TRBJ2-5,-,TRBD1,TRBV6-5,TGTGCCAGCAGTAGGGGGCGGCAAGAGACCCAGTACTTC,CASSRGRQETQYF
TRBJ1-1,-,TRBD1,TRBV10-3,TGTGCCACCACCGGGGAGGACAGGGGTAACACTGAAGCTTTCTTT,CATTGEDRGNTEAFF
TRBJ2-7,-,-,TRBV21-1,TGTGCCAGATTCCCTTTACATTATGACTCCTACGAGCAGTACTTC,CARFPLHYDSYEQYF
TRBJ2-7,once,-,TRBV20-1,TGCAGTGCTCTCGACACCTACGAGCAGTACTTC,CSALDTYEQYF
TRBJ2-7,-,TRBD2,TRBV10-3,TGTGCCATCAGTGACAGAACGAGCGGGGGTTCATCCTACGAGCAGTACTTC,CAISDRTSGGSSYEQYF
TRBJ2-3,-,TRBD2,TRBV7-2,TGTGCCAGCAGCTTAATGGGCGGGGGGGCTTCAGATACGCAGTATTTT,CASSLMGGGASDTQYF
TRBJ2-7,-,TRBD2,TRBV10-3,TGTGCCATCAGTCGGAGCGGGACCTACGAGCAGTACTTC,CAISRSGTYEQYF
TRBJ2-2,-,-,TRBV5-4,TGTGCCAGCAGCTCCGCGAACACCGGGGAGCTGTTTTTT,CASSSANTGELFF
TRBJ2-3,once,-,TRBV6-6,TGTGCCAGCAGTCAAGGACAGACTACAGCAGATACGCAGTATTTT,CASSQGQTTADTQYF
TRBJ2-2,-,-,TRBV7-9,TGTGCCAGCAGTCTAACCCCTACCCCAGGGGTCGTCGGGGAGCTGTTTTTT,CASSLTPTPGVVGELFF
TRBJ2-1,-,-,TRBV7-2,TGTGCCAGCAGCCGGGGGGCCAATGAGCAGTTCTTC,CASSRGANEQFF
TRBJ2-7,-,-,TRBV2,TGTGCCAGCAGTGAAGCAGTGGGACTTCCCTCCGGGCAGTACTTC,CASSEAVGLPSGQYF
TRBJ2-1,-,TRBD1,TRBV2,TGTGCCAGCAGGGGTCCGGGACAGGGCTACAATGAGCAGTTCTTC,CASRGPGQGYNEQFF
TRBJ2-1,once,TRBD2,TRBV7-9,TGTGCCAGCACCCCGACAATCGAGCGGGGGGGCTCGAATGAGCAGTTCTTC,CASTPTIERGGSNEQFF
TRBJ2-7,-,TRBD2,TRBV6-5,TGTGCCAGCAGCCGCGGGACTAGCGGGACCTACGAGCAGTACTTC,CASSRGTSGTYEQYF
TRBJ2-1,-,TRBD2,TRBV18,TGTGCCAGCACAACCCTGCTAGCGGGGGACAATGAGCAGTTCTTC,CASTTLLAGDNEQFF
TRBJ2-7,-,TRBD2,TRBV25-1,TGTGCCAGCAGTGATCGGGCTGGGAGGGACGAGCAGTACTTC,CASSDRAGRDEQYF
TRBJ2-5,-,-,TRBV5-6,TGTGCCAGCAGCTCCCTTTCGAGGGGGGGACCACAAGAGACCCAGTACTTC,CASSSLSRGGPQETQYF
TRBJ2-6,-,-,TRBV3-1/TRBV3-2,TGTGCCAGCAGCCAAGAAGGGGACTGGGCCAACGTCCTGACTTTC,CASSQEGDWANVLTF
TRBJ1-5,-,TRBD1,TRBV7-2,TGTGCCAGCAGCCAGGGACAGGGGAATCAGCCCCAGCATTTT,CASSQGQGNQPQHF
TRBJ1-2,once,TRBD1,TRBV6-5,TGTGCCAGCAATACGGACAGGGGCCTGGGAGGCTACACCTTC,CASNTDRGLGGYTF
TRBJ2-3,-,-,TRBV7-3,TGTGCCAGCAGCCCCGTCAGCACAGATACGCAGTATTTT,CASSPVSTDTQYF
TRBJ1-2,-,TRBD1,TRBV28,TGTGCCAGCAGTATAACGACAGGGGAGTATGGCTACACCTTC,CASSITTGEYGYTF
TRBJ2-1,-,TRBD2,TRBV28,TGTGCCAGCAGTTTATCTGGTAGCGGGGACAATGAGCAGTTCTTC,CASSLSGSGDNEQFF
TRBJ1-2,few,-,TRBV5-1,TGCGCCAGCAGCTTGGTTTCGAGTAACTATGGCTACACCTTC,CASSLVSSNYGYTF
TRBJ1-1,-,-,TRBV29-1,TGCAGCGTTGAAGAGTACAAGAACACTGAAGCTTTCTTT,CSVEEYKNTEAFF
TRBJ1-5,-,-,TRBV12-5,TGTGCTAGTGGTGGCGGAGGAGGGCTTAGCAATCAGCCCCAGCATTTT,CASGGGGGLSNQPQHF
TRBJ2-3,-,TRBD2,TRBV6-2/TRBV6-3,TGTGCCAGCAGCCAAGCGGGGTCTTTGGATACGCAGTATTTT,CASSQAGSLDTQYF
TRBJ2-2,-,-,TRBV30,TGTGCCTGGACCCCTGGCAACACCGGGGAGCTGTTTTTT,CAWTPGNTGELFF
TRBJ2-3,-,-,TRBV19,TGTGCCAGTAGTACGGGGACAAATCCTAGCACAGATACGCAGTATTTT,CASSTGTNPSTDTQYF
TRBJ2-3,-,-,TRBV11-2,TGTGCCAGTAGGGAAACAGGGACCACAGATACGCAGTATTTT,CASRETGTTDTQYF
TRBJ2-5,many,TRBD2,TRBV4-3,TGCGCCAGCAGCCAAGAAGCGGGGCGCGGATCGGAGACCCAGTACTTC,CASSQEAGRGSETQYF
TRBJ2-5,-,TRBD1,TRBV7-2,TGTGCCAGCAGCTTCGACAGGGGGCGAGAAGAGACCCAGTACTTC,CASSFDRGREETQYF
TRBJ2-4,-,-,TRBV6-6,TGTGCCAGCAGTTATGAGGGGGTGGGGAACATTCAGTACTTC,CASSYEGVGNIQYF
TRBJ2-3,once,-,TRBV11-1,TGTGCCAGCAGCTTAGGAGACTTATATACGCAGTATTTT,CASSLGDLYTQYF
TRBJ2-3,-,-,TRBV7-9,TGTGCCAGCAGTCTCGGTACAGATACGCAGTATTTT,CASSLGTDTQYF
TRBJ1-1,-,TRBD1,TRBV29-1,TGCAGCGTTACACAGGGGGCGCGTGATACTGAAGCTTTCTTT,CSVTQGARDTEAFF
TRBJ1-2,-,-,TRBV5-8,TGTGCCAGCAGCTTGGAGGGGGTTAACTATGGCTACACCTTC,CASSLEGVNYGYTF
TRBJ1-5,-,-,TRBV15,TGTGCCACCAGTTATACAGCGGGGGCGAGTCAGCCCCAGCATTTT,CATSYTAGASQPQHF
TRBJ2-1,-,-,TRBV2,TGTGCCAGCATCGGCCAGGGGCTAGACTACAATGAGCAGTTCTTC,CASIGQGLDYNEQFF
TRBJ1-2,few,-,TRBV6-1,TGTGCCAGCAGTGACACCGGCTATGGCTACACCTTC,CASSDTGYGYTF